This TCR beta chain came from a study of OX40 agonist ivuxolimab in advanced cancers. Study context: Patients were given ivuxolimab, an antibody that agonizes OX40 (CD134). Study-level findings and limits: In the 0.1-3.0 mg/kg groups, partial responders showed among the lowest expansion. On average, a greater number of expanded clones characterised CD8+ T cells relative to CD4+. Dosing at 0.1 to 3.0 mg/kg was accompanied by clonal expansion of CD4+ and CD8+ blood T cells by week 6.

Remarks on this clone: Its target is not known.

The table came from immunoSEQ multiplex PCR; TCRdb's copy has only in-frame clones and leaves some out. The repertoire has about 77,000 clones, over 85% of them found once; the top ten carry less than 3%. CDR1 SNHLY and CDR2 FYNNEI come from the germline V gene. The CDR3 is 14 amino acids. Trimming removed 5 bases from V and 9 bases from J, with 19 bases in between. This clonotype originated in an adult with an advanced solid tumor such as melanoma, head and neck, liver or kidney cancer. The chain combines TRBV2 with TRBJ1-1; D gene ambiguous. The source material was CD4+ or CD8+ T cells sorted from blood, sampled in a trial of the OX40 agonist ivuxolimab. Written as DNA, the CDR3 is TGTGCCAGCAGTCCACAGACCGGGGAATCAAAAGCTTTCTTT. Encoded protein: CASSPQTGESKAFF.